Each of the 23 T cell receptor beta chains below was sequenced from the same sample in a study of cytomegalovirus exposure and HLA in healthy donors. Primers: 60 Vbeta forward and 13 Jbeta reverse. The data were produced by immunoSEQ multiplex PCR, yet TCRdb's version contains in-frame clones alone and is incomplete. Of roughly 110,000 clones listed, roughly 71% were seen once; the top ten hold around 2.6%. Sequencing was done on a sample of PBMCs. These TCRs come from a male donor in good health and CMV-seropositive.

This clone has a single count. The V and J genes are TRBV6-6 and TRBJ2-2; 9 bases map to TRBD2. Germline CDR1 MNHNY, CDR2 SVGAGI (reference sequence). V dropped 7 bases and J dropped 4; count of bases not matched to a gene: 4. The CDR3 extends over 14 amino acids. As DNA, the CDR3 is TGTGCCAGCATCCCTAGCGGGACCACCGGGGAGCTGTTTTTT. Protein: CASIPSGTTGELFF.

V is TRBV4-3 and J is TRBJ2-7; D possibly corresponds to TRBD2 (6 bases). The CDR3 has 15 amino acids. CDR1 and CDR2 from the germline V gene are LGHNA and YSLEER. Trimming pared 0 bases from V and 4 bases from J, leaving 13 bases between. The CDR3 DNA reads TGCGCCAGCAGCCAAGATGGCGGGAACGCATACGAGCAGTACTTC. Its translation is CASSQDGGNAYEQYF.

This chain joins TRBV6-1 and TRBJ2-3; TRBD2 matches 13 bases. CDR1 and CDR2 from the germline V gene are MNHNS and SASEGT. CDR3 size: 19 residues. J was trimmed by 0 bases and V by 1 base; bases with no gene match: 7. CDR3 protein: CASSEDGKLAGGSTDTQYF. The CDR3 DNA follows: TGTGCCAGCAGTGAAGACGGGAAACTAGCGGGGGGGAGCACAGATACGCAGTATTTT.

CDR3 nucleotide sequence: TGTGCCAGCAGCTTAACGCAGGGGCCAAACACCGGGGAGCTGTTTTTT. Translated: CASSLTQGPNTGELFF. The chain carries TRBV11-2 and TRBJ2-2, with a possible D match to TRBD1 (6 bases). The V end lost 2 bases, the J end lost 2 bases, and 12 bases lay between the germline ends. The CDR3 extends over 16 amino acids. Germline loops: CDR1 SGHAT, CDR2 FQNNGV.

The chain combines TRBV10-2 with TRBJ2-3; TRBD2 agrees at 7 bases. Germline values: CDR1 WSHSY, CDR2 SAAADI. J lost 5 bases, V lost 4 bases, and 15 bases had no gene match. The CDR3 is 17 amino acids. CDR3 nucleotide sequence: TGCGCCAGCAGTGTCGGCTACATGGCGGGAGTTGGAGATACGCAGTATTTT. It specifies CASSVGYMAGVGDTQYF.

This chain uses TRBV6-5 with TRBJ2-7, with a possible D match to TRBD1 (5 bases). The germline V and J ends were trimmed by 6 bases and 6 bases, with 15 bases remaining between them. Germline CDR1 MNHEY, CDR2 SVGAGI. This CDR3 is built from 13 residues. As DNA, the CDR3 is TGTGCCAGCAGCCTAGACAGCTCCAGCGAGCAGTACTTC. Its protein product is CASSLDSSSEQYF.

This clone has only a few counts. The junction differs from germline at one of its ends, possibly a read error. V gene TRBV4-3 combines with J gene TRBJ1-4; D is possibly TRBD1 (5 bases). The CDR3 consists of 16 residues. Per germline, CDR1 LGHNA and CDR2 YSLEER. The CDR3 is CASSQDWGGANEKLFF. The CDR3 nucleotides are TGCGCCAGCAGCCAAGATTGGGGCGGGGCTAACGAAAAACTGTTTTTT.

This sequence joins TRBV7-3 and TRBJ2-2; TRBD1 matches 9 bases. CDR3 length: 16 residues. V lost 4 bases, J lost 5 bases, and 8 bases stayed unmatched. CDR1 is SGHTA, CDR2 FQGTGA, per germline. CDR3 protein: CASSSVDRGGTGELFF. CDR3 DNA: TGTGCCAGCAGCTCCGTGGACAGGGGAGGGACCGGGGAGCTGTTTTTT. The variable domain in full, with the rest retrieved from reference TRBV7-3 and TRBJ2-2, is GAGVSQTPSNKVTEKGKYVELRCDPISGHTALYWYRQSLGQGPEFLIYFQGTGAADDSGLPNDRFFAVRPEGSVSTLKIQRTERGDSAVYLCASSSVDRGGTGELFFGEGSRLTVL.

This chain joins TRBV25-1 and TRBJ2-5; no firm D call. V lost 4 bases to trimming and J lost 3 bases, with 9 bases between them. This CDR3 comprises 13 residues. Per germline, CDR1 MGHDK and CDR2 SYGVNS. The CDR3 loop reads CASSAGGEETQYF. The CDR3, as DNA: TGTGCCAGCAGTGCTGGTGGAGAAGAGACCCAGTACTTC.

This chain connects TRBV6-6 to TRBJ2-3; D might be TRBD2 (7 bases). The germline V and J ends were trimmed by 5 bases and 2 bases, with 17 bases remaining between them. The CDR3 loop spans 16 amino acids. Per germline, CDR1 MNHNY and CDR2 SVGAGI (reference sequence). The CDR3 DNA is TGTGCCAGCAGTCCCGGGGGCGGGGGAACCACAGATACGCAGTATTTT. Protein product: CASSPGGGGTTDTQYF.

The count of this clone is one. The V call is TRBV28, the J call TRBJ2-5, with TRBD2 as a possible D gene (6 bases). The DNA end is more similar to TRBJ2-7, so the J call may be wrong. The length of the CDR3 is 15 residues. Germline V gene data show CDR1 as MDHEN and CDR2 as SYDVKM. In nucleotides, the CDR3 is TGTGCCAGCAGCCTCGTTGGAGGGTGGGGCTACGAGCAGTACTTC. Its protein is CASSLVGGWGYEQYF.

The rearrangement joins TRBV7-9 to TRBJ2-7; D unresolved. Trimming cost V 1 base and J 5 bases, with 6 bases left between them. The CDR3 runs 12 residues. Germline V gene lookup returns CDR1 SEHNR and CDR2 FQNEAQ (reference sequence). CDR3 residues: CASSLVPDEQYF. The CDR3, as DNA: TGTGCCAGCAGCTTAGTCCCGGACGAGCAGTACTTC.

This chain connects TRBV29-1 to TRBJ1-1; D is ambiguous. Germline loops: CDR1 SQVTM, CDR2 ANQGSEA. This CDR3 has 12 residues. Trimming left V 6 bases short and J 4 bases short, with 12 bases between. The CDR3 coding sequence is TGCAGCGTCGGAGGCGGCGTCACTGAAGCTTTCTTT. Amino acids: CSVGGGVTEAFF.

The chain uses TRBV9 and TRBJ2-1, with TRBD1 matching 7 bases. CDR3 length: 11 residues. Trimming took 3 bases from V and 13 from J; bases not matched to a gene: 4. Germline CDR1 reads SGDLS; CDR2 reads YYNGEE. The CDR3 region has the DNA TGTGCCAGCAGCGACGGGACAGATCAGTTCTTC. Protein sequence: CASSDGTDQFF.

The rearrangement links TRBV11-2 to TRBJ2-6; 8 bases match TRBD1. The ends lost 5 bases at V and 0 bases at J; junction bases unmatched: 6. Germline assignment: CDR1 SGHAT and CDR2 FQNNGV. The length of the CDR3 is 17 residues. CDR3 bases: TGTGCCAGCAGCCACGGACAGGGAACCTCTGGGGCCAACGTCCTGACTTTC. This sequence encodes CASSHGQGTSGANVLTF.

The V gene is TRBV28, the J gene TRBJ1-2; D gene unclear. CDR1 is MDHEN, CDR2 SYDVKM, per germline. The V end lost 5 bases, the J end lost 1 base, and 2 bases lay between the germline ends. The CDR3 consists of 11 residues. CDR3 coding DNA: TGTGCCAGCAGTCTTAACTATGGCTACACCTTC. This gives the protein CASSLNYGYTF.

The chain has TRBV6-5 and TRBJ1-1; 8 nucleotides match TRBD1. The CDR3 is made up of 15 amino acids. With 4 bases clipped from V and 4 bases from J, the junction kept 8 bases outside the gene matches. Looked up from germline, CDR1 is MNHEY and CDR2 is SVGAGI. As DNA, the CDR3 is TGTGCCAGCAGTTCTCCGGACAGGGCTGGCACTGAAGCTTTCTTT. It translates to CASSSPDRAGTEAFF.

This clone was counted only a few times. The chain carries TRBV9 and TRBJ1-6; 7 nucleotides match TRBD1. Per the germline V gene, CDR1 is SGDLS and CDR2 is YYNGEE. The CDR3 is 17 amino acids. V gave up 0 bases and J gave up 3 bases; unmatched junction bases: 6. CDR3 nucleotides: TGTGCCAGCAGCGTAGCTACAGGGGCCATCTATAATTCACCCCTCCACTTT. As protein: CASSVATGAIYNSPLHF.

This chain uses TRBV5-1 with TRBJ2-5; the match to TRBD2 covers 8 bases. The CDR3 consists of 18 residues. In germline, CDR1 is SGHRS, CDR2 YFSETQ. J was trimmed by 1 base and V by 1 base; bases with no gene match: 12. The CDR3 region has the DNA TGCGCCAGCAGCTTGTCGCCGGCGGGAGGAACAATCCAAGAGACCCAGTACTTC. Protein product: CASSLSPAGGTIQETQYF.

This clone occurred a few times. The CDR3 region is CASSDLGGGANVLTF. DNA of the CDR3: TGTGCCAGCAGTGACCTGGGGGGAGGGGCCAACGTCCTGACTTTC. The chain links TRBV6-1 to TRBJ2-6, with D possibly being TRBD2 (6 bases). Germline CDR1 and CDR2: MNHNS and SASEGT. Trimming pared 3 bases from V and 4 bases from J, leaving 10 bases between. The CDR3 spans 15 residues.

The rearrangement links TRBV25-1 to TRBJ1-2, with D perhaps matching TRBD1 (5 bases). The CDR3 runs to 14 residues. V lost 6 bases and J lost 4, with 15 bases in between. Germline assignment: CDR1 MGHDK and CDR2 SYGVNS. CDR3 bases: TGTGCCAGCAGGGAAACAGGTTCCGGCTATGGCTACACCTTC. It translates to CASRETGSGYGYTF.

The chain links TRBV28 to TRBJ2-5; D possibly corresponds to TRBD1 (5 bases). The closer fit of TRBJ2-7 to the DNA end suggests the J call may be wrong. The CDR3 has 12 residues. Germline CDR1 MDHEN, CDR2 SYDVKM. CDR3 coding DNA: TGTGCCAGCCAGGGATCCTACTACGAGCAGTACTTC. This codes for CASQGSYYEQYF.

The gene calls are TRBV7-3 and TRBJ2-6; D uncertain. CDR1 and CDR2 (germline): SGHTA, FQGTGA. Trimming took 1 base from V and 2 from J, leaving 12 bases between them. The CDR3 covers 17 residues. The CDR3 spells CASSLMADIPGANVLTF. CDR3 nucleotide sequence: TGTGCCAGCAGCTTAATGGCGGATATACCTGGGGCCAACGTCCTGACTTTC. The full variable domain, completed using reference TRBV7-3 and TRBJ2-6, is GAGVSQTPSNKVTEKGKYVELRCDPISGHTALYWYRQSLGQGPEFLIYFQGTGAADDSGLPNDRFFAVRPEGSVSTLKIQRTERGDSAVYLCASSLMADIPGANVLTFGAGSRLTVL.